This entry is about one T cell receptor (beta chain). Its antigen is currently unknown. The CDR3 is 13 amino acids. CDR1 SGHRS and CDR2 YFSETQ come from the germline V gene. Trimming cost V 6 bases and J 1 base, with 10 bases left between them. The data stem from a study of cytomegalovirus exposure and HLA in healthy donors. In the PCR, 60 Vbeta and 13 Jbeta primers were used. Repertoires were generated with immunoSEQ multiplex PCR, while TCRdb's copy carries only in-frame clones and drops some. The sample records some 150,000 clones, approximately 80% being singletons. Broader study findings: A few V segments could not be told apart, such as TRBV6-2 and TRBV6-3, and were left out. The authors considered a cluster of highly shared sequence variants likely to be a sequencing artifact.

This receptor was identified in a man in his forties or fifties in good health and CMV-seronegative. Sequenced input: PBMCs. The chain has TRBV5-1 and TRBJ1-1; D may be TRBD1 (6 bases). The CDR3 sequence is CASTGQSNTEAFF. CDR3 DNA: TGCGCCAGCACTGGACAGTCGAACACTGAAGCTTTCTTT. Drawing the rest from reference TRBV5-1 and TRBJ1-1, the complete variable domain is KAGVTQTPRYLIKTRGQQVTLSCSPISGHRSVSWYQQTPGQGLQFLFEYFSETQRNKGNFPGRFSGRQFSNSRSEMNVSTLELGDSALYLCASTGQSNTEAFFGQGTRLTVV.